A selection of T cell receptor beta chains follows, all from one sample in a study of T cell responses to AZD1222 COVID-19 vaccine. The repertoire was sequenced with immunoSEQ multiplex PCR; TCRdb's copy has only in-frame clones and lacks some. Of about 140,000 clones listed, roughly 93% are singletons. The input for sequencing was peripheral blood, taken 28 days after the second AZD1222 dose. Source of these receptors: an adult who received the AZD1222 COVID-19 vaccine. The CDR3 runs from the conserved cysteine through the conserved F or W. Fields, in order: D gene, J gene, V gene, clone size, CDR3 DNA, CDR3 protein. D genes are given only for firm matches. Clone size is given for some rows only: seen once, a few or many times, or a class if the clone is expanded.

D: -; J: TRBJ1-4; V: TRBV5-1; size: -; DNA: TGCGCCAGCAGCCGGACGGCCGCTAATGAAAAACTGTTTTTT; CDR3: CASSRTAANEKLFF
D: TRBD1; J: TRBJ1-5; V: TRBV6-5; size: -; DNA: TGTGCCAGTCAGGTAGGGGGCATGGGTCAGCCCCAGCATTTT; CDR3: CASQVGGMGQPQHF
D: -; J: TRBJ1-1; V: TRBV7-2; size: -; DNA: TGTGCCAGCAGCTTAGTCGCAGGGATGAACACTGAAGCTTTCTTT; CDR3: CASSLVAGMNTEAFF
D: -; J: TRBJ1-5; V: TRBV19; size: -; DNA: TGTGCCAGTACCTCCATAAGGAGTAGCAATCAGCCCCAGCATTTT; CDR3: CASTSIRSSNQPQHF
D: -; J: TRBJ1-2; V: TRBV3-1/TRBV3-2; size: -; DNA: TGTGCCAGCAGCCAACAAGGGTATGGCTACACCTTC; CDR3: CASSQQGYGYTF
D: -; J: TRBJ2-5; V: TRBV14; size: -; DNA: TGTGCCAGCAGCCAAGATTACGGGGAACAACAAGAGACCCAGTACTTC; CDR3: CASSQDYGEQQETQYF
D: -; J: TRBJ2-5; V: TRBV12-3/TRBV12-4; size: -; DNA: TGTGCCAGTAATTCCCGTTACAAGACCCAGTACTTC; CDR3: CASNSRYKTQYF
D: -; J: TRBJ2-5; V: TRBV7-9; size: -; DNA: TGTGCCAGCAGAGATAGCGGACAAGAGACCCAGTACTTC; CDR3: CASRDSGQETQYF
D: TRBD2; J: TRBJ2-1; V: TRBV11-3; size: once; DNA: TGTGCCAGCAGCTCGCGGGTGGTAGCGGGAGGGCAGCAGTTCTTC; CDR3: CASSSRVVAGGQQFF
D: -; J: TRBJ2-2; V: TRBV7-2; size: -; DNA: TGTGCCAGCAGCTTAGCGGCCCTGAACACCGGGGAGCTGTTTTTT; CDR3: CASSLAALNTGELFF
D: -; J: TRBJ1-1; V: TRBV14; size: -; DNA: TGTGCCAGCAGCCGGCTACAGGTCCCGAACACTGAAGCTTTCTTT; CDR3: CASSRLQVPNTEAFF
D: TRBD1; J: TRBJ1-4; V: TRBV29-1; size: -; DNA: TGCAGCGTTGGGGACAGGGCCACGGGGGAAAAACTGTTTTTT; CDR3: CSVGDRATGEKLFF
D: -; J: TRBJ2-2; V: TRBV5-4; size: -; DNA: TGTGCCAGCAGTTCCGGGGCAGGGACTCGGACTACCGGGGAGCTGTTTTTT; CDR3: CASSSGAGTRTTGELFF
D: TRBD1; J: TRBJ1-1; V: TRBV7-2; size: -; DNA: TGTGCCAGCAGCCTACAGGGGGTATGGACTGAAGCTTTCTTT; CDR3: CASSLQGVWTEAFF